These 6 T cell receptor beta chains share one sample of origin, sequenced in a study of memory CD4+ T cells and cytomegalovirus serostatus. Profiling relied on immunoSEQ multiplex PCR, and the TCRdb table lists in-frame clones only, not all of them. The sample includes about 82,000 clones, 80% of them seen just once. The sort gate was single viable CD3+CD4+CD8-CD45RO+ cells for memory CD4+ T cells. Sequenced: memory CD4+ T cells from blood. These receptors were taken from an adult in good health and CMV-seronegative.

The chain has TRBV11-2 and TRBJ1-2, with D unresolved. The CDR3 spans 14 residues. Germline V gene lookup returns CDR1 SGHAT and CDR2 FQNNGV. V was pared by 4 bases and J by 3 bases, with 12 bases between. CDR3 DNA: TGTGCCAGCAGCTCCTTGGGGTTGGACTATGGCTACACCTTC. It codes for CASSSLGLDYGYTF.

V and J are TRBV5-1 and TRBJ2-5; 8 bases match TRBD1. CDR1 is SGHRS, CDR2 YFSETQ, per germline. This CDR3 region has 15 residues. J lost 7 bases, V lost 2 bases, and 10 bases had no gene match. CDR3 DNA: TGCGCCAGCAGCTTTCCAGGCAGGGGGCTCGGGACCCAGTACTTC. Translating it yields CASSFPGRGLGTQYF.

The chain couples TRBV28 to TRBJ2-7; a weak D match, TRBD1 (5 bases). Trimming removed 4 bases from V and 3 bases from J, with 13 bases in between. Germline lookup yields CDR1 MDHEN and CDR2 SYDVKM. The CDR3 covers 14 residues. CDR3 nucleotide sequence: TGTGCCAGCAGTTGGACCGGACACGGCTACGAGCAGTACTTC. Translating it yields CASSWTGHGYEQYF.

The chain recombines TRBV11-3 with TRBJ2-1; D call uncertain. The CDR3 totals 14 residues. CDR1 and CDR2 (germline): SGHNT, YENEEA. Trimming removed 1 base from V and 4 bases from J, with 8 bases in between. CDR3 nucleotide sequence: TGTGCCAGCAGCTTAGGGGTGGGATACAATGAGCAGTTCTTC. Its translation: CASSLGVGYNEQFF.

The chain joins TRBV10-3 to TRBJ2-7; D not certain. The V end lost 3 bases, the J end lost 1 base, and 13 bases lay between the germline ends. This CDR3 spans 15 amino acids. Germline V gene sequence: CDR1 ENHRY, CDR2 SYGVKD. In DNA, the CDR3 is TGTGCCATCAGTGATTACACGCGTAAGTCCTACGAGCAGTACTTC. Its translation: CAISDYTRKSYEQYF.

The CDR3 DNA reads TGTGCCAGCAGTTACTCCAGGGGCGTGGGGAATTCACCCCTCCACTTT. It translates to CASSYSRGVGNSPLHF. The chain recombines TRBV6-5 with TRBJ1-6; D perhaps matches TRBD1 (6 bases). In germline, CDR1 is MNHEY, CDR2 SVGAGI. Trimming took 0 bases from V and 7 from J, leaving 13 bases between them. There are 16 residues in the CDR3.